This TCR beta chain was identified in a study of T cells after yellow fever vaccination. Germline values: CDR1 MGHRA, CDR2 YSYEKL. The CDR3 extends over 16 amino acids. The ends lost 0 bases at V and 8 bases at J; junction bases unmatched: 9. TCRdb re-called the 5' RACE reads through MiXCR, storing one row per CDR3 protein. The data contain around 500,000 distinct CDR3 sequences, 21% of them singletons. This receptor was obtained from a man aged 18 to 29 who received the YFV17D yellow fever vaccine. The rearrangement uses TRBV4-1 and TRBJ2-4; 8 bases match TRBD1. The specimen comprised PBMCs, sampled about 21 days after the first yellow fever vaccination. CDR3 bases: TGCGCCAGCAGCCAAGAAAGAGGACAGGGACTGGACATTCAGTACTTC. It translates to CASSQERGQGLDIQYF.